This T cell receptor (beta chain) was obtained from a study of cytomegalovirus exposure and HLA in healthy donors. Broader study findings: V- and J-gene trimming in TCR beta was tied to a missense DCLRE1C variant by an analysis performed later.

Trimming shortened V by 4 bases and J by 2 bases, and 9 bases separated the two germline ends. In germline, CDR1 is SGHRS, CDR2 YFSETQ. The CDR3 loop spans 13 amino acids. Concerning this clone itself: Its target is unknown.

It was with 60 Vbeta and 13 Jbeta primers that the PCR ran. The repertoire was sequenced with immunoSEQ multiplex PCR; TCRdb's copy has only in-frame clones and lacks some. The sample yields more than 100,000 clones, 77% seen once. The receptor was isolated from a human donor in good health. The material sequenced was PBMCs. V gene TRBV5-1 combines with J gene TRBJ1-2; D is unresolved. CDR3 sequence: CASSPGFNYGYTF. The CDR3 DNA reads TGCGCCAGCAGCCCCGGGTTCAACTATGGCTACACCTTC.